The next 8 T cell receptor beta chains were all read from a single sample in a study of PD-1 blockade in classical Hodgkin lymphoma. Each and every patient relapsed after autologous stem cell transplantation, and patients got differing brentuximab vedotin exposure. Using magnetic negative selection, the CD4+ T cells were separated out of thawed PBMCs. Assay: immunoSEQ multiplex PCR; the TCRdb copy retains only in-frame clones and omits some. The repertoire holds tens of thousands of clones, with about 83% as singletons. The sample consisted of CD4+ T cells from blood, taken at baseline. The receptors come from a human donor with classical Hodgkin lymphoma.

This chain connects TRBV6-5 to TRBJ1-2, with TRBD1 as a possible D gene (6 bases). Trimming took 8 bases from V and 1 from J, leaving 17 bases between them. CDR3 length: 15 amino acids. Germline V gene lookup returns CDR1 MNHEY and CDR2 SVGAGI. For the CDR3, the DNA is TGTGCCAGCGCCGGAAGGGGGAATAGTAACTATGGCTACACCTTC. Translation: CASAGRGNSNYGYTF.

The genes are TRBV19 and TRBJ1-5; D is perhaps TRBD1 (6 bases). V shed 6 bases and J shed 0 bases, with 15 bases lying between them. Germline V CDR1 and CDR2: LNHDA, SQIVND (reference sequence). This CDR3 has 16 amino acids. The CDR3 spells CASRPFWDNSNQPQHF. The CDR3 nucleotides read TGTGCCAGTAGGCCCTTTTGGGACAATAGCAATCAGCCCCAGCATTTT.

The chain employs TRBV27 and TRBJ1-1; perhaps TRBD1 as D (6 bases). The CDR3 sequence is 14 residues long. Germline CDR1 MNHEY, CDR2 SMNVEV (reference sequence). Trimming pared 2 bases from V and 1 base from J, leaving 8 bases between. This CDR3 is CASSLQGTNTEAFF. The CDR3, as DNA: TGTGCCAGCAGTTTACAGGGGACGAACACTGAAGCTTTCTTT.

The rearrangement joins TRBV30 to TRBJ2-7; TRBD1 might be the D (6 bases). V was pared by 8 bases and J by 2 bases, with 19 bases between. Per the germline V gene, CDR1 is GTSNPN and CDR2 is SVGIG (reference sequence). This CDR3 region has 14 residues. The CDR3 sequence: CAGIRTGHAYEQYF. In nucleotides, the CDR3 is TGTGCCGGCATAAGAACAGGGCACGCCTACGAGCAGTACTTC. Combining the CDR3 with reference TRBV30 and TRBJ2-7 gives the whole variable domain SQTIHQWPATLVQPVGSPLSLECTVEGTSNPNLYWYRQAAGRGLQLLFYSVGIGQISSEVPQNLSASRPQDRQFILSSKKLLLSDSGFYLCAGIRTGHAYEQYFGPGTRLTVT.

The DNA for the CDR3 is TGTGCCAGTAGTTTGGAGAACACTGAAGCTTTCTTT. This sequence encodes CASSLENTEAFF. This chain joins TRBV19 and TRBJ1-1; D unresolved. The CDR3 spans 12 residues. Trimming removed 5 bases at V and 1 base at J, with 5 bases between. The germline CDR1 and CDR2 sequences are LNHDA and SQIVND (reference sequence).

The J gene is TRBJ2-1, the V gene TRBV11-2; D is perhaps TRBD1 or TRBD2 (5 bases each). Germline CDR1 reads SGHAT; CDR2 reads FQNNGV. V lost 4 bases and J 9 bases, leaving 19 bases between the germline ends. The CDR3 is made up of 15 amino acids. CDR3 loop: CASSSPGRQLFEQFF. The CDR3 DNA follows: TGTGCCAGCAGCTCTCCGGGACGGCAATTATTTGAGCAGTTCTTC.

The CDR3 nucleotides read TGTGCCAGCTCACCTAACGGGGGGGTGAGGGAGCAGTTCTTC. Translation: CASSPNGGVREQFF. The rearrangement links TRBV18 to TRBJ2-1; 8 positions agree with TRBD2. Germline values: CDR1 KGHSH, CDR2 LQKENI. V dropped 3 bases and J dropped 10; count of bases not matched to a gene: 8. CDR3 length: 14 amino acids.

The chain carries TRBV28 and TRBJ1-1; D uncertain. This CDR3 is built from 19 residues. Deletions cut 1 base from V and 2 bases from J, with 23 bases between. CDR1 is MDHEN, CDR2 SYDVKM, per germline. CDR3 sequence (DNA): TGTGCCAGCAGTTTATATCGGGTCGGGAGAATAAGTCCCAACACTGAAGCTTTCTTT. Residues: CASSLYRVGRISPNTEAFF.